This T cell receptor beta chain was profiled in a study of cytomegalovirus exposure and HLA in healthy donors. Whole-study findings and limits: Per published accounts, TCR beta sequences correctly predicted the HLA-A and HLA-B alleles of most subjects. TRBV6-2, TRBV6-3 and some other V segments were unresolvable in 87-base-pair reads. High sensitivity and specificity were reportedly achieved when the classifier diagnosed cytomegalovirus status. The authors enumerated over 150 TCR beta chains as linked to cytomegalovirus.

CDR3 length equals 16 residues. The germline V gene has CDR1 SGHTA and CDR2 FQGNSA. Trimming pared 1 base from V and 8 bases from J, leaving 20 bases between. Both 60 Vbeta primers and 13 Jbeta primers went into the PCR. The method was immunoSEQ multiplex PCR; TCRdb's version includes in-frame clones alone and lacks a portion of them. Of some 140,000 clones listed, less than 80% were seen once; the top ten hold roughly 10%. About this clone: Its antigen is as yet unknown.

Sequenced material: PBMCs. The chain is built from TRBV7-2 and TRBJ1-2; a weak D match, TRBD1 (6 bases). This receptor was taken from a woman aged 45-65 years in good health and CMV-seropositive. Here the CDR3 DNA reads TGTGCCAGCAGCTTAGTACACCAGGGGCCTTTGGGGGGCTACACCTTC. Translated, it gives CASSLVHQGPLGGYTF. The full variable domain, completed using reference TRBV7-2 and TRBJ1-2, is GAGVSQSPSNKVTEKGKDVELRCDPISGHTALYWYRQSLGQGLEFLIYFQGNSAPDKSGLPSDRFSAERTGGSVSTLTIQRTQQEDSAVYLCASSLVHQGPLGGYTFGSGTRLTVV.